A selection of T cell receptor beta chains follows, all from one sample in a study of blood T cell repertoires in COVID-19. Assay used: immunoSEQ multiplex PCR; TCRdb lists only in-frame clones, some missing. Of about 200,000 clones listed, approximately 88% are singletons. The sequenced material came from PBMCs or T cells enriched from blood (not recorded which). The receptors stem from a young woman who had recovered from COVID-19. Both conserved end residues are part of each CDR3.

V: TRBV4-1
length: 15
J: TRBJ2-1
CDR3: CASSQEAGGFYEQFF

V: TRBV29-1
length: 16
J: TRBJ1-1
CDR3: CSVEEDDQGGRTEAFF

V: TRBV28
length: 14
J: TRBJ1-1
CDR3: CASSLVHGNTEAFF

V: TRBV9
length: 18
J: TRBJ2-7
CDR3: CASSVGPSGTGLFDEQYF

V: TRBV11-3
length: 20
J: TRBJ1-2
CDR3: CASSFNAPPGQIVFLYGYTF

V: TRBV2
length: 15
J: TRBJ1-2
CDR3: CASREVRGRLYGYTF

V: TRBV5-1
length: 15
J: TRBJ1-2
CDR3: CASSPPRSDAYGYTF

V: TRBV3-1/TRBV3-2
length: 16
J: TRBJ2-5
CDR3: CASSQDWSGGEETQYF

V: TRBV6-5
length: 13
J: TRBJ1-5
CDR3: CAISRGPNQPQHF

V: TRBV5-4
length: 16
J: TRBJ2-2
CDR3: CASSLAQGQVTGELFF

V: TRBV7-6
length: 19
J: TRBJ2-5
CDR3: CASTSGPGLAGAYQETQYF

V: TRBV5-6
length: 13
J: TRBJ1-2
CDR3: CASSGGQSYGYTF

V: TRBV4-2
length: 16
J: TRBJ1-2
CDR3: CASSQAVAHQNYGYTF

V: TRBV19
length: 14
J: TRBJ1-5
CDR3: CATSGGRPNQPQHF

V: TRBV5-6
length: 14
J: TRBJ1-6
CDR3: CASTFDRPNSPLHF

V: TRBV5-1
length: 15
J: TRBJ1-4
CDR3: CASSLGHSTNEKLFF

V: TRBV11-2
length: 13
J: TRBJ1-6
CDR3: CASSPGQISPLHF

V: TRBV4-1
length: 17
J: TRBJ2-2
CDR3: CASSQDYHRGSSGELFF

V: TRBV9
length: 15
J: TRBJ1-5
CDR3: CASSVGQGYNQPQHF

V: TRBV19
length: 17
J: TRBJ2-7
CDR3: CASSIVLRQGSSYEQYF

V: TRBV28
length: 14
J: TRBJ2-7
CDR3: CASSLLWTAYEQYF

V: TRBV19
length: 18
J: TRBJ1-5
CDR3: CASSYYDRTLISNQPQHF

V: TRBV5-1
length: 17
J: TRBJ2-3
CDR3: CASSLMSGGGTTDTQYF

V: TRBV5-3
length: 15
J: TRBJ2-1
CDR3: CARSLRRQGNNEQFF

V: TRBV11-2
length: 14
J: TRBJ1-3
CDR3: CASRSRTAGNTIYF

V: TRBV24-1
length: 15
J: TRBJ2-5
CDR3: CATSDTGTGEETQYF

V: TRBV3-1/TRBV3-2
length: 14
J: TRBJ1-5
CDR3: CASSQGQGNQPQHF